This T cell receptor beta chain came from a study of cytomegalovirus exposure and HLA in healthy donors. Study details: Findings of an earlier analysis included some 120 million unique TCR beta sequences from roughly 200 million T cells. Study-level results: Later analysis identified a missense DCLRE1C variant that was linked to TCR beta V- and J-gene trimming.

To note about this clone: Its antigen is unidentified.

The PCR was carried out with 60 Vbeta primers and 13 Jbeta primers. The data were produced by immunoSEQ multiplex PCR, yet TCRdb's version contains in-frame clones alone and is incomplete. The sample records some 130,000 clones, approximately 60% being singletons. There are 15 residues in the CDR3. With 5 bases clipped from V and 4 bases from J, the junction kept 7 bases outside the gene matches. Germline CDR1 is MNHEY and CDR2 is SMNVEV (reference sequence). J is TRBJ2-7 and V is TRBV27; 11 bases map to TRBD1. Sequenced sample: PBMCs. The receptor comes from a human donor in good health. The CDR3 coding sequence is TGTGCCAGCAGTCACGTGGGACAGGGGGAATACGAGCAGTACTTC. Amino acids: CASSHVGQGEYEQYF.